The rows below give T cell receptor beta chains drawn from one sample of a study of blood T cell repertoires in COVID-19. Sequenced by immunoSEQ multiplex PCR; TCRdb stores in-frame clones only, minus some. The sample includes under 250,000 clones, over 75% seen only once; the top ten take roughly 12%. Sequences were obtained from peripheral blood. These TCRs come from a human donor in a cohort sampled during active COVID-19. Both conserved end residues are part of each CDR3. Each record gives: V gene, D gene, J gene, clone size, CDR3 protein, CDR3 DNA. A D gene is named only where the DNA matches it firmly. A clone size is listed for some rows: how often the clone was seen (once, few, many), or a class if it is expanded.

TRBV6-5	TRBD1	TRBJ1-1	.	CASSRWQGDTEAFF	TGTGCCAGCAGTCGGTGGCAGGGGGACACTGAAGCTTTCTTT
TRBV6-5	TRBD1	TRBJ2-2	.	CASSYDGTANTGELFF	TGTGCCAGCAGCTACGACGGGACAGCGAACACCGGGGAGCTGTTTTTT
TRBV10-3	.	TRBJ1-1	.	CAISELGATTEAFF	TGTGCCATCAGTGAGCTGGGGGCGACCACTGAAGCTTTCTTT
TRBV5-1	.	TRBJ1-6	.	CASAVSAGTYNSPLHF	TGCGCCAGCGCAGTATCGGCGGGGACCTATAATTCACCCCTCCACTTT
TRBV6-2/TRBV6-3	.	TRBJ1-1	.	CASSLAPTAEAFF	TGTGCCAGCAGCCTTGCCCCAACGGCTGAAGCTTTCTTT
TRBV5-1	TRBD1	TRBJ2-1	many	CASSLEPGQRYNEQFF	TGCGCCAGCAGCTTGGAACCGGGACAGCGATACAATGAGCAGTTCTTC
TRBV19	.	TRBJ1-1	.	CLSVMNTEAFF	TGTTTGTCGGTTATGAACACTGAAGCTTTCTTT
TRBV6-5	.	TRBJ2-7	.	CASSQLYEQYF	TGTGCCAGCAGTCAACTATACGAGCAGTACTTC
TRBV5-8	TRBD1	TRBJ1-4	.	CAMAPQGESEKLFF	TGTGCCATGGCCCCGCAGGGGGAAAGTGAAAAACTGTTTTTT
TRBV5-1	TRBD2	TRBJ2-3	.	CASSLEGGRATDTQYF	TGCGCCAGCAGCTTGGAGGGCGGGAGGGCCACAGATACGCAGTATTTT
TRBV5-5	TRBD2	TRBJ2-7	once	CASSFARGTTYEQYF	TGTGCCAGCAGTTTTGCGCGGGGGACCACCTACGAGCAGTACTTC
TRBV7-8	TRBD1	TRBJ2-2	many	CASSLTGGVGTGELFF	TGTGCCAGCAGCTTGACAGGGGGCGTTGGCACCGGGGAGCTGTTTTTT
TRBV14	.	TRBJ1-1	.	CASSQDSNTEAFF	TGTGCCAGCAGCCAAGATTCAAACACTGAAGCTTTCTTT
TRBV19	TRBD1	TRBJ1-4	.	CASSIDRGEKLFF	TGTGCCAGTAGTATCGACAGGGGGGAAAAACTGTTTTTT
TRBV5-4	.	TRBJ1-1	.	CASSPNYRVAGTEAFF	TGTGCCAGCAGCCCGAATTACAGGGTGGCAGGAACTGAAGCTTTCTTT
TRBV28	TRBD1	TRBJ1-3	.	CASSPGQARNTIYF	TGTGCCAGCAGTCCTGGACAGGCTCGAAACACCATATATTTT
TRBV19	TRBD1	TRBJ1-2	many	CASSLTGGDGYTF	TGTGCCAGTAGCCTGACAGGGGGAGATGGCTACACCTTC
TRBV7-9	.	TRBJ2-7	few	CASSSSDSAHSYEQYF	TGTGCCAGCAGCTCATCGGACAGTGCACATTCCTACGAGCAGTACTTC
TRBV3-1/TRBV3-2	TRBD2	TRBJ2-1	.	CASSQGGGLSYNEQFF	TGTGCCAGCAGCCAAGGCGGGGGGCTATCCTACAATGAGCAGTTCTTC
TRBV28	.	TRBJ2-7	.	CASSLAGGNEQYF	TGTGCCAGCAGTTTGGCTGGGGGCAACGAGCAGTACTTC
TRBV27	TRBD1	TRBJ2-2	.	CASSLSMGQTINTGELFF	TGTGCCAGCAGTTTATCTATGGGACAGACTATAAACACCGGGGAGCTGTTTTTT
TRBV5-1	TRBD2	TRBJ2-5	.	CASSLGLAAQETQYF	TGCGCCAGCAGCCTGGGACTAGCGGCACAAGAGACCCAGTACTTC
TRBV3-1/TRBV3-2	.	TRBJ2-2	.	CASRQDRELFF	TGTGCCAGCAGGCAGGATAGGGAGCTGTTTTTT
TRBV6-5	.	TRBJ1-1	.	CASSLQVYTEAFF	TGTGCCAGCAGTTTACAGGTATACACTGAAGCTTTCTTT
TRBV7-2	.	TRBJ1-4	.	CASSLWPGEEKLFF	TGTGCCAGCAGCTTATGGCCCGGGGAGGAAAAACTGTTTTTT
TRBV7-2	TRBD2	TRBJ2-2	.	CASRRLAGEGKLFF	TGTGCCAGCAGGAGACTAGCGGGAGAGGGAAAGCTGTTTTTT
TRBV18	.	TRBJ2-2	.	CASSPMGIPNTGELFF	TGTGCCAGCTCACCAATGGGCATACCGAACACCGGGGAGCTGTTTTTT
TRBV10-1	.	TRBJ1-5	.	CASSKRDRSGNQPQHF	TGCGCCAGCAGTAAGAGGGATAGGAGCGGCAATCAGCCCCAGCATTTT
TRBV10-3	.	TRBJ1-5	.	CAISESPKAGARSNQPQHF	TGTGCCATCAGTGAGTCCCCCAAGGCGGGGGCGCGAAGCAATCAGCCCCAGCATTTT